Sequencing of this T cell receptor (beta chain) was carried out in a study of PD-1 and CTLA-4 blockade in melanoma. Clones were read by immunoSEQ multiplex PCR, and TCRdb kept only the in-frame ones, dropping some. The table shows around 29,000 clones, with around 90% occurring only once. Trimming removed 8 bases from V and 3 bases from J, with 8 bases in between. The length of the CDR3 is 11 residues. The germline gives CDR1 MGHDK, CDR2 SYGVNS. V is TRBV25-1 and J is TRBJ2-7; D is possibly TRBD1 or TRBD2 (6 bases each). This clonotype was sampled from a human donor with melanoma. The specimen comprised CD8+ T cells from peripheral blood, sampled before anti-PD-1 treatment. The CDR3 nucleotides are TGTGCCAGCGGGGGGCTCTACGAGCAGTACTTC. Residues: CASGGLYEQYF.